The rows below give T cell receptor beta chains drawn from one sample of a study of CD8+ T cells in alopecia areata. Sequencing was performed with immunoSEQ multiplex PCR; in TCRdb, only in-frame clones are kept and a portion is missing. The sample lists 70,000 or so clones; 55% to 65% were seen once. The sample in question was CD8+ T cells sorted from blood, obtained at week 0. The source is a human donor with alopecia areata. Both conserved end residues are part of each CDR3. The D gene is left open where the match is weak. Not all rows give a size; the values are once, few, many and, for expanded clones, a class.

abundance | d_gene | j_gene | v_gene | CDR3aa | CDR3nt
- | - | TRBJ2-1 | TRBV4-2 | CASSQDYIGGNEQFF | TGTGCCAGCAGCCAAGACTACATCGGGGGCAATGAGCAGTTCTTC
- | TRBD2 | TRBJ2-1 | TRBV7-8 | CASSLPRARLAGGNEQFF | TGTGCCAGCAGCTTACCCAGAGCACGACTAGCGGGAGGGAATGAGCAGTTCTTC
- | - | TRBJ1-1 | TRBV5-1 | CASRLGGNTEAFF | TGCGCCAGCCGCTTGGGCGGGAATACTGAAGCTTTCTTT
- | - | TRBJ1-2 | TRBV25-1 | CASSLALGGTYGYTF | TGTGCCAGCAGTTTAGCGCTGGGGGGCACTTATGGCTACACCTTC
- | - | TRBJ2-7 | TRBV30 | CAWGTYSYEQYF | TGTGCCTGGGGAACGTATTCCTACGAGCAGTACTTC
- | - | TRBJ2-7 | TRBV7-9 | CASRPALRSYEQYF | TGTGCCAGCAGACCAGCGTTACGCTCCTACGAGCAGTACTTC
few | - | TRBJ2-3 | TRBV2 | CASSEVGDLFTQYF | TGTGCCAGCAGTGAAGTTGGTGACCTGTTTACGCAGTATTTT
few | - | TRBJ2-2 | TRBV18 | CASSPPWGTGELFF | TGTGCCAGCTCACCACCGTGGGGGACCGGGGAGCTGTTTTTT
- | - | TRBJ2-7 | TRBV27 | CASSPSGGGEQYF | TGTGCCAGCAGTCCCTCCGGGGGCGGCGAGCAGTACTTC
- | - | TRBJ1-1 | TRBV12-5 | CASGPGEKTEAFF | TGTGCTAGTGGCCCGGGGGAGAAGACTGAAGCTTTCTTT
- | - | TRBJ2-5 | TRBV30 | CAWSLIFQETQYF | TGTGCCTGGAGTCTTATCTTCCAAGAGACCCAGTACTTC
- | - | TRBJ1-5 | TRBV27 | CASRYAGGNQPQHF | TGTGCCAGCAGGTATGCAGGGGGCAATCAGCCCCAGCATTTT
few | - | TRBJ1-2 | TRBV4-1 | CASSQDSANYGYTF | TGCGCCAGCAGCCAAGACAGTGCTAACTATGGCTACACCTTC
few | TRBD1 | TRBJ2-7 | TRBV7-6 | CASSLTGGPSYEQYF | TGTGCCAGCAGCTTGACAGGGGGGCCCTCCTACGAGCAGTACTTC
many | - | TRBJ2-1 | TRBV28 | CASSRQRIYNEQFF | TGTGCCAGCAGTCGTCAGCGTATATACAATGAGCAGTTCTTC
- | - | TRBJ2-5 | TRBV23-1 | CASSQSPDSGPEKETQYF | TGCGCCAGCAGTCAATCGCCCGATTCGGGGCCGGAGAAGGAGACCCAGTACTTC
- | - | TRBJ2-5 | TRBV28 | CASSLSGQETQYF | TGTGCCAGCAGTTTATCAGGCCAAGAGACCCAGTACTTC
- | - | TRBJ1-2 | TRBV29-1 | CSVEDLDRYYGYTF | TGCAGCGTTGAAGATCTCGACAGATACTATGGCTACACCTTC
- | - | TRBJ1-5 | TRBV4-3 | CASSQDLRLSQPQHF | TGCGCCAGCAGCCAAGATCTTCGTCTTTCTCAGCCCCAGCATTTT
- | - | TRBJ2-7 | TRBV30 | CAWSPSYYEQYF | TGTGCCTGGAGCCCTAGTTACTACGAGCAGTACTTC
- | - | TRBJ1-3 | TRBV29-1 | CSVAGDGNTIYF | TGCAGCGTTGCTGGGGACGGAAACACCATATATTTT
- | - | TRBJ2-1 | TRBV9 | CASSVEGGRNEQFF | TGTGCCAGCAGCGTAGAAGGGGGGCGGAATGAGCAGTTCTTC
- | - | TRBJ2-3 | TRBV11-2 | CASSLTDTQYF | TGTGCCAGCAGCTTAACAGATACGCAGTATTTT
few | - | TRBJ2-5 | TRBV7-2 | CASSLTRRGGETQYF | TGTGCCAGCAGCTTAACCCGGAGGGGAGGAGAGACCCAGTACTTC
- | - | TRBJ2-7 | TRBV7-9 | CASSLEEGLLSYEQYF | TGTGCCAGCAGCTTAGAAGAGGGCCTCCTGTCCTACGAGCAGTACTTC
- | TRBD2 | TRBJ2-1 | TRBV6-5 | CASAPAGNEQFF | TGTGCCTCAGCCCCAGCGGGGAATGAGCAGTTCTTC
- | - | TRBJ1-2 | TRBV27 | CASSLSWGREHGYTF | TGTGCCAGCAGTTTATCGTGGGGCAGGGAGCATGGCTACACCTTC
- | - | TRBJ2-3 | TRBV18 | CASSPRELPPGTDTQYF | TGTGCCAGCTCACCACGGGAACTACCCCCCGGCACAGATACGCAGTATTTT
- | TRBD1 | TRBJ1-5 | TRBV27 | CASSLGTGDGSNQPQHF | TGTGCCAGCAGTTTAGGGACAGGGGATGGGAGCAATCAGCCCCAGCATTTT
- | - | TRBJ1-4 | TRBV13 | CASRWGGGDEKLFF | TGTGCCAGCAGATGGGGCGGAGGGGATGAAAAACTGTTTTTT
- | - | TRBJ2-6 | TRBV27 | CASSMGAGANVLTF | TGTGCCAGCAGTATGGGAGCTGGGGCCAACGTCCTGACTTTC
- | - | TRBJ2-7 | TRBV27 | CASSTGWRESSYEQYF | TGTGCCAGCTCAACAGGGTGGAGGGAGAGCTCCTACGAGCAGTACTTC
few | - | TRBJ1-3 | TRBV29-1 | CSVSYPVNTIYF | TGCAGCGTGAGCTACCCCGTAAACACCATATATTTT
- | - | TRBJ2-3 | TRBV29-1 | CSVEEAEFGTDTQYF | TGCAGCGTTGAAGAGGCAGAATTTGGCACAGATACGCAGTATTTT
- | TRBD1 | TRBJ1-2 | TRBV7-6 | CASSLLGQGSYGYTF | TGTGCCAGCAGCCTACTGGGACAGGGAAGCTATGGCTACACCTTC
- | - | TRBJ2-6 | TRBV27 | CASTHRVPSGANVLTF | TGTGCCAGCACCCACCGAGTACCCTCTGGGGCCAACGTCCTGACTTTC
- | - | TRBJ2-7 | TRBV7-9 | CASSPSGRGSYEQYF | TGTGCCAGCAGCCCGTCGGGCAGGGGCTCCTACGAGCAGTACTTC
- | - | TRBJ2-1 | TRBV2 | CATTPNNEQFF | TGTGCCACGACTCCCAACAATGAGCAGTTCTTC
few | TRBD1 | TRBJ2-1 | TRBV7-2 | CASSVGTALYEQFF | TGTGCCAGCAGTGTAGGGACAGCTCTCTATGAGCAGTTCTTC
- | TRBD2 | TRBJ2-1 | TRBV7-8 | CASSSKAAGTSGINEQFF | TGTGCCAGCAGCTCCAAAGCGGCCGGGACTAGCGGGATCAATGAGCAGTTCTTC
- | TRBD1 | TRBJ2-7 | TRBV27 | CASSSTGIGSYEQYF | TGTGCCAGCAGTTCGACAGGGATCGGATCCTACGAGCAGTACTTC
once | TRBD2 | TRBJ2-3 | TRBV5-4 | CASSFYIGTSGGDTQYF | TGTGCCAGCAGCTTCTACATAGGGACTAGCGGGGGGGATACGCAGTATTTT
- | TRBD1 | TRBJ2-5 | TRBV25-1 | CASSETGGRETQYF | TGTGCCAGCAGTGAAACAGGGGGCAGAGAGACCCAGTACTTC
few | - | TRBJ1-5 | TRBV9 | CASSVGSGNQPQHF | TGTGCCAGCAGCGTAGGGTCGGGTAATCAGCCCCAGCATTTT
- | TRBD1 | TRBJ2-7 | TRBV4-3 | CASSQDRGSTYEQYF | TGCGCCAGCAGCCAAGACAGGGGGTCAACCTACGAGCAGTACTTC
- | - | TRBJ2-3 | TRBV29-1 | CSARGGPDPTDTQYF | TGCAGCGCCCGAGGTGGGCCCGACCCCACAGATACGCAGTATTTT
few | - | TRBJ2-4 | TRBV29-1 | CSVGLWASSIQYF | TGCAGCGTTGGACTCTGGGCCTCCAGCATTCAGTACTTC